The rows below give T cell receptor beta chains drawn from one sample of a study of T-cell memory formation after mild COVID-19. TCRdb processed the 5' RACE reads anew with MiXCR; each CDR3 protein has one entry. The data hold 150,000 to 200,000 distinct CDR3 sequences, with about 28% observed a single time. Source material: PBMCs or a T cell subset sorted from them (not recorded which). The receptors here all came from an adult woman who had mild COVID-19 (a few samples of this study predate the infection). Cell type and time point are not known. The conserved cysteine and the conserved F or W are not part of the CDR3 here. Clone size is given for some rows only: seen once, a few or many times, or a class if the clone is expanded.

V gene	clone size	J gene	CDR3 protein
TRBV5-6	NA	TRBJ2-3	ASSLGPGTGY
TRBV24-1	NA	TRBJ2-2	ATMGTGAAGELF
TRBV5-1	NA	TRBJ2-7	ASYPGTAISYEQY
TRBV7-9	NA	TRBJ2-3	ASSLGWDREEDTQY
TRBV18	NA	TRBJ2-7	ASSPREAYLVYEQY
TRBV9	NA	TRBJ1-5	ASSVGGSTNQPQH
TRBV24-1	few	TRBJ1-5	ATYTSRAGRQPQH
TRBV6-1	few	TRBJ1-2	ASSKAPGGEYYGYT
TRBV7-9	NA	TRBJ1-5	ASSLHTPYSNQPQH
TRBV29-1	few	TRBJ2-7	SVERGQGYEQY
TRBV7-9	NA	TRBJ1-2	ASSLVGGDGYT
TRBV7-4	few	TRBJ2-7	ASSLRDLYEQY
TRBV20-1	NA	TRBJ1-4	SASSGWGEKLF
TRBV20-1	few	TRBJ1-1	SARVPGQGNTEAF
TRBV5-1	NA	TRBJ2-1	ASSLGAYNEQF
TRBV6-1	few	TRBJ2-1	ASKVGLRPQF
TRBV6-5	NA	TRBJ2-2	ASSYHSAVAGELF
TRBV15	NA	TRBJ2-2	ATSSLNTGELF
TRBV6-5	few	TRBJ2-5	ASSYLGQDETQY
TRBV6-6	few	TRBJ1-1	ASSYSGGQANTEAF
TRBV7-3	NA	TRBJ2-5	ASSLTSMETQY
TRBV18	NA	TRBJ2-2	ASSPTTGRPGELF
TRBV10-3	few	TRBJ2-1	AISGQGSYNEQF
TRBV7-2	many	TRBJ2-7	ASSLGRVEQY
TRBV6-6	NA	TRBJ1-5	ASRNGPGGNQPQH
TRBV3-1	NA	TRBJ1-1	ASRSSTGTEAF
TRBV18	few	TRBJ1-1	ASSPYQTGPEAF
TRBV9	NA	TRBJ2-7	ASSVGLDLYEQY
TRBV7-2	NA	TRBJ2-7	ASSYWTGEQY
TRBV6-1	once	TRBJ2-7	ASSVGSYEQY
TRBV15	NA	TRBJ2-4	ATSRDRGIKNIQY
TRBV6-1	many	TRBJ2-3	ASRYDTQY